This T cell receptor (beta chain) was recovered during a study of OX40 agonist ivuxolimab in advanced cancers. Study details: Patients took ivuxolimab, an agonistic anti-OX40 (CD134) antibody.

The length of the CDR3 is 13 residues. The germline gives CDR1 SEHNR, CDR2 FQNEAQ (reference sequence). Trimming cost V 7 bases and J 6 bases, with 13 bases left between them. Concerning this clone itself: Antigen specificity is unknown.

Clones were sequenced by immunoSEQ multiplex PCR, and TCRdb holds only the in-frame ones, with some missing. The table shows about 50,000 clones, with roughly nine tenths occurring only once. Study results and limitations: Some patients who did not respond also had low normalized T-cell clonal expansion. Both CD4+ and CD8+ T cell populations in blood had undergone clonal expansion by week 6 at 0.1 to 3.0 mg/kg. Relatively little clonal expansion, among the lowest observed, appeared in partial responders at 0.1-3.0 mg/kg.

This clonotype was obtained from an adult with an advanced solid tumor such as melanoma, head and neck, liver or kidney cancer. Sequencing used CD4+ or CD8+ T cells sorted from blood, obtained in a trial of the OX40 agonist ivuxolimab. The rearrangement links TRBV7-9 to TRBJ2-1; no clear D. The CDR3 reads CASTLGFGNEQFF. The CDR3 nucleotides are TGTGCCAGCACGCTAGGGTTTGGCAATGAGCAGTTCTTC.